These T cell receptor beta chains were read from a single sample in a study of T cells in Graves' hyperthyroidism and ophthalmopathy. TCRdb recomputed calls from the multiplex PCR reads with MiXCR, one row per CDR3 protein. The sample has 600,000 to 700,000 distinct CDR3 sequences; just under 45% are singletons. Sequencing was done on a sample of peripheral blood or thyroid tissue (not recorded which). The receptors shown here come from an adult man with Graves' disease, either hyperthyroidism or ophthalmopathy (not recorded which). Both conserved end residues are trimmed from each CDR3.

J | V | CDR3
TRBJ2-5 | TRBV6-6 | ASSSRLAFPLYQETQY
TRBJ2-5 | TRBV2 | ASSETSTGQPQY
TRBJ1-6 | TRBV7-9 | ASSTGGQGESPLH
TRBJ2-2 | TRBV24-1 | ATSDPGRGNTGELF
TRBJ1-6 | TRBV6-1 | ASSPDRATSPLH
TRBJ1-6 | TRBV20-1 | SAAKPDGSSYNSPLH
TRBJ2-6 | TRBV24-1 | ATSDAPPGANVLT
TRBJ2-7 | TRBV20-1 | SARGSGTGGIRSYEQY
TRBJ2-2 | TRBV7-9 | ASSPLGQVAGELF
TRBJ1-6 | TRBV5-1 | ASSQTPQGSNSPLH
TRBJ2-7 | TRBV2 | ASSEVGSSYEQY
TRBJ1-2 | TRBV29-1 | SATTGQGASGYT
TRBJ1-4 | TRBV5-1 | ASSRDPYGGTNEKLF
TRBJ1-3 | TRBV9 | ASSSGDSRSGNTIY
TRBJ1-4 | TRBV2 | ASSPDGQGWNEKLF
TRBJ1-1 | TRBV10-1 | ASSESVGNTEAF
TRBJ1-1 | TRBV2 | ASSPVGMNTEAF
TRBJ1-2 | TRBV10-3 | AIREDPMTGGVGYT
TRBJ1-5 | TRBV19 | ASSLRPAADNQPQH
TRBJ1-1 | TRBV7-9 | ASSLVGQGATEAF
TRBJ1-4 | TRBV2 | ASSEFGQRKLF
TRBJ1-2 | TRBV20-1 | SAQDRIYGYT
TRBJ2-5 | TRBV15 | ATSRDRLRTGETQY
TRBJ1-3 | TRBV19 | ASRLQESGNTIY
TRBJ1-5 | TRBV20-1 | SAPLGGVDQPQH
TRBJ1-3 | TRBV7-9 | ASSGGQGLPGNTIY
TRBJ1-5 | TRBV29-1 | SVGQGANQPQH
TRBJ2-5 | TRBV29-1 | SVELGGLETQY
TRBJ1-1 | TRBV29-1 | SVAGRANTEAF
TRBJ2-5 | TRBV15 | ATSSVEQWETQY
TRBJ1-5 | TRBV20-1 | SARDPDRPQH
TRBJ1-3 | TRBV7-2 | ASSPGVPSGNTIY
TRBJ2-7 | TRBV15 | ATSTGTGPYEQY
TRBJ1-4 | TRBV19 | ASSRQVQDEKLF
TRBJ2-5 | TRBV7-9 | ASSLPDRGRETQY
TRBJ2-7 | TRBV25-1 | ASSGQRDEQY
TRBJ1-1 | TRBV29-1 | SVEVTGIPGNTEAF